These T cell receptor beta chains were read from a single sample in a study of CD8 T cells in Susac syndrome. Using its own MiXCR run on the immunoSEQ multiplex PCR reads, TCRdb lists one record per CDR3 protein. Counted here are some 180,000 distinct CDR3 sequences, 85% to 95% occurring once; the ten biggest clones make up approximately 0.099%. The specimen was CD4+ T cells from PBMCs. Receptors originate from a human donor with Susac syndrome. CDR3s include the opening cysteine and the closing phenylalanine or tryptophan. Fields, in order: CDR3 DNA, CDR3 protein, V gene, clone size, J gene, D gene. The D gene is left open where the match is weak. Clone size is given for some rows only: seen once, a few or many times, or a class if the clone is expanded.

CDR3nt: TGTGCCAGCAGCAACTCTGGAAACACCATATATTTT
CDR3aa: CASSNSGNTIYF
v_gene: TRBV7-9
abundance: .
j_gene: TRBJ1-3
d_gene: .

CDR3nt: TGTGCCAGCAGTCCCTCCGGGCGGGCCTACAATGAGCAGTTCTTC
CDR3aa: CASSPSGRAYNEQFF
v_gene: TRBV28
abundance: few
j_gene: TRBJ2-1
d_gene: .

CDR3nt: TGTGCCTGGAGTGTACGGGCAGGGGGCCCCTATGGCTACACCTTC
CDR3aa: CAWSVRAGGPYGYTF
v_gene: TRBV30
abundance: .
j_gene: TRBJ1-2
d_gene: TRBD1

CDR3nt: TGTGCCAGCAGTAAACAGAGGCAACTGTTTTTT
CDR3aa: CASSKQRQLFF
v_gene: TRBV25-1
abundance: .
j_gene: TRBJ1-4
d_gene: .

CDR3nt: TGTGCCAGCAGCGCTCTAGCGGGGCTGAACACCGGGGAGCTGTTTTTT
CDR3aa: CASSALAGLNTGELFF
v_gene: TRBV5-4
abundance: few
j_gene: TRBJ2-2
d_gene: TRBD2

CDR3nt: TGTGCCAGCAGCTCGACTAGCGGGACCTACAATGAGCAGTTCTTC
CDR3aa: CASSSTSGTYNEQFF
v_gene: TRBV7-2
abundance: .
j_gene: TRBJ2-1
d_gene: TRBD2

CDR3nt: TGCAGTGCTAGCGTCCTTCCCTACGAGCAGTACTTC
CDR3aa: CSASVLPYEQYF
v_gene: TRBV20-1
abundance: .
j_gene: TRBJ2-7
d_gene: .

CDR3nt: TGTGCCAGCAGACCCGACAAGGGAAATGAGCAGTTCTTC
CDR3aa: CASRPDKGNEQFF
v_gene: TRBV2
abundance: .
j_gene: TRBJ2-1
d_gene: .

CDR3nt: TGCGCCAGCAGCCCCCGGGACAGAGAATACGAGCAGTACTTC
CDR3aa: CASSPRDREYEQYF
v_gene: TRBV5-1
abundance: .
j_gene: TRBJ2-7
d_gene: TRBD1

CDR3nt: TGCGCCAGCAGCTTGGCCTTGGATGTCTATGGCTACACCTTC
CDR3aa: CASSLALDVYGYTF
v_gene: TRBV5-1
abundance: .
j_gene: TRBJ1-2
d_gene: .